A single sample is the source of the 23 T cell receptor beta chains below, sequenced in a study of T cell repertoires in cytomegalovirus infection. TCRdb processed the reads anew with MiXCR; each CDR3 protein has one entry. The data show 400,000 to 550,000 distinct CDR3 sequences, approximately 10% seen once. The source material was PBMCs. These receptor sequences come from a human donor in good health (CMV status not recorded). Some clones in this sample may be carry-over from other donors' samples.

The table lists this clonotype with many counts. The chain combines TRBV15 with TRBJ2-5; maybe TRBD2 (5 bases). This CDR3 is built from 13 residues. Trimming took off 7 bases at V and 2 bases at J, with 11 bases between the two ends. The germline V gene encodes CDR1 LNHNV and CDR2 YYDKDF (reference sequence). In DNA, the CDR3 is TGTGCCACCAAAAGCTGGGAGCAAGAGACCCAGTACTTC. Translated, it gives CATKSWEQETQYF.

There are many counts of this clonotype. A read error may produce the germline difference seen at one junction end. The chain has TRBV7-7 and TRBJ2-2; maybe TRBD2 (5 bases). Per the germline V gene, CDR1 is SSHAT and CDR2 is FNYEAQ (reference sequence). The CDR3 sequence is 14 residues long. CDR3 region: CASSLAEGTGELFF. For the CDR3, the DNA is TGTGCTAGCAGCTTAGCCGAGGGAACCGGGGAGCTGTTTTTT.

The chain uses TRBV12-3 or TRBV12-4 and TRBJ1-1; TRBD1 matches 10 bases. The CDR3 length is 15 residues. Trimming at V came to 6 bases and at J to 1 base, leaving 5 bases not matched to a gene. The CDR3: CASRPRTGGNTEAFF. The CDR3 region has the DNA TGTGCCAGCAGACCAAGGACAGGGGGGAACACTGAAGCTTTCTTT.

This clonotype was seen many times. V and J are TRBV20-1 and TRBJ1-5, with TRBD1 as a possible D gene (5 bases). Germline V lookup: CDR1 DFQATT, CDR2 SNEGSKA (reference sequence). The CDR3 consists of 15 residues. V was cut by 5 bases and J by 0 bases, with 14 bases left in between. The chain's CDR3 is CSAQRGMYSNQPQHF. As DNA, the CDR3 is TGCAGTGCTCAACGGGGGATGTATAGCAATCAGCCCCAGCATTTT.

This clonotype was counted ten times or more. The gene calls are TRBV12-3 or TRBV12-4 and TRBJ2-7; 16 positions match TRBD2. J lost 11 bases, V lost 3 bases, and 4 bases had no gene match. The CDR3 has 14 residues. CDR3 bases: TGTGCCAGCAGTTTGGGACTAGCGGGAGGGCAGGAGTACTTC. Amino acid sequence: CASSLGLAGGQEYF.

The chain uses TRBV28 and TRBJ2-7; D possibly uses TRBD1 or TRBD2 (6 bases each). The CDR3 runs 16 residues. The V gene lost 4 bases and the J gene lost 2 bases, with 18 bases spanning the gap. Per germline, CDR1 MDHEN and CDR2 SYDVKM. The CDR3 DNA reads TGTGCCAGCAGTTCCCCTCGGGGGACACATCCCTACGAGCAGTACTTC. It codes for CASSSPRGTHPYEQYF.

To note about this clonotype: A much larger clone sits a single nucleotide away, making a read error possible. The V and J genes are TRBV4-1 and TRBJ2-3; perhaps TRBD2 as D (5 bases). Germline lookup yields CDR1 MGHRA and CDR2 YSYEKL. The CDR3 is 16 amino acids. The ends were cut back, 1 base at V and 4 bases at J, with 15 bases in the middle. CDR3 bases: TGCGCCAGCAGCCAAGTGGCGGTCCTGGGAGCAGATACGCAGTATTTT. Residues: CASSQVAVLGADTQYF.

This clonotype came up many times. The chain has TRBV7-2 and TRBJ2-7; weak D call: TRBD1 (7 bases). Between the trimmed V and J ends, which lost 0 bases and 3 bases, there was a span of 15 bases. CDR1 is SGHTA and CDR2 is FQGNSA in the germline V gene. CDR3 length: 16 residues. This chain's CDR3 is CASSLADRRDLYEQYF. Here the CDR3 DNA reads TGTGCCAGCAGCTTAGCGGACAGGAGGGATCTCTACGAGCAGTACTTC.

The chain employs TRBV12-3 or TRBV12-4 and TRBJ2-5; D not resolved. Trimming removed 5 bases at V and 5 bases at J, with 12 bases between. This CDR3 contains 13 residues. CDR3 bases: TGTGCCAGCAGTCCTCCTGTTTCGGAGACCCAGTACTTC. This translates into CASSPPVSETQYF.

In this sample, this clonotype turned up many times. This chain joins TRBV6-4 and TRBJ2-1, with 8 positions matching TRBD2. CDR1 MRHNA and CDR2 SNTAGT come from the germline V gene. V lost 5 bases, J lost 5 bases, and 5 bases stayed unmatched. The CDR3 has 14 amino acids. This chain's CDR3 is CASSPGLAHNEQFF. CDR3 in DNA: TGTGCCAGCAGTCCCGGACTAGCTCACAATGAGCAGTTCTTC.

This clonotype appeared many times. J is TRBJ1-5 and V is TRBV27, with D perhaps TRBD1 (5 bases). Trimming stripped 5 bases from V and 4 bases from J, with 12 bases between. The germline V gene encodes CDR1 MNHEY and CDR2 SMNVEV (reference sequence). The CDR3 is 14 residues long. CDR3 DNA: TGTGCCAGCAGTCCTCCGGGACCAAATCAGCCCCAGCATTTT. This translates into CASSPPGPNQPQHF.

This clonotype was seen only once. The chain combines TRBV20-1 with TRBJ1-4, with D possibly matching TRBD1 (6 bases). Germline-derived CDR1 and CDR2 are DFQATT and SNEGSKA (reference sequence). This CDR3 comprises 12 residues. Trimming removed 4 bases from V and 6 bases from J, with 9 bases in between. Here the CDR3 DNA reads TGCAGTGCTAACAGGGAATATGAAAAACTGTTTTTT. It specifies CSANREYEKLFF.

This clonotype was detected many times. The chain combines TRBV7-6 with TRBJ2-5; TRBD2 agrees at 8 bases. Germline-derived CDR1 and CDR2 are SGHVS and FNYEAQ. The CDR3 sequence is 19 residues long. V dropped 5 bases and J dropped 1; count of bases not matched to a gene: 18. The CDR3 nucleotides read TGTGCCAGCAGCCCCCAGTTCCAGCGGGAGATAGGAGGCCAAGAGACCCAGTACTTC. Encoded protein: CASSPQFQREIGGQETQYF.

This clonotype was observed many times. This rearrangement joins TRBV28 to TRBJ2-7, with D perhaps TRBD2 (6 bases). Trimming removed 5 bases from V and 0 bases from J, with 14 bases in between. The CDR3 contains 15 residues. Germline values: CDR1 MDHEN, CDR2 SYDVKM. CDR3 DNA sequence: TGTGCCAGCAGTATCGAGCGGGCCAGCTCCTACGAGCAGTACTTC. As protein: CASSIERASSYEQYF.

There are many counts of this clonotype. The chain couples TRBV12-5 to TRBJ1-1; the D gene is possibly TRBD1 (5 bases). Trimming cost V 4 bases and J 1 base, with 13 bases left between them. Germline lookup yields CDR1 LGHNT and CDR2 FRNRAP. CDR3 size: 15 residues. CDR3 DNA sequence: TGTGCTAGTGGTTGGGGGTGGGAGGGGAACACTGAAGCTTTCTTT. This gives the protein CASGWGWEGNTEAFF.

Turning to this clonotype: This could be a read error, since a much larger clone is one nucleotide away. The rearrangement links TRBV20-1 to TRBJ1-3; no definite D call. V lost 3 bases, J lost 1 base, and 16 bases lay in between. The CDR3 consists of 16 residues. From germline, CDR1 is DFQATT and CDR2 SNEGSKA (reference sequence). The CDR3: CSASQAAGLSGNTIYF. In DNA, the CDR3 is TGCAGTGCTAGTCAAGCTGCCGGATTATCTGGAAACACCATATATTTT.

As concerns this clonotype: Sequence at one end of the junction differs from germline and may be a read error. V gene TRBV3-1 combines with J gene TRBJ2-3; tentative D call: TRBD2 (6 bases). Germline CDR1 is LGHDT and CDR2 is YNNKEL (reference sequence). The length of the CDR3 is 12 residues. The CDR3 DNA follows: TGTGCCAGCAGCCAGGATGTGGGGACTCTCCTTTTT. This sequence encodes CASSQDVGTLLF.

The chain joins TRBV20-1 to TRBJ2-1; 7 positions match TRBD2. Germline assignment: CDR1 DFQATT and CDR2 SNEGSKA (reference sequence). The trim removed 0 bases at V and 4 bases at J, leaving 6 bases unmatched. This CDR3 has 15 residues. DNA for the CDR3: TGCAGTGCTAGAGATTGGCTAGCGGATTACAATGAGCAGTTCTTC. This encodes CSARDWLADYNEQFF.

This clonotype came up many times. V and J are TRBV28 and TRBJ1-1; a weak D match, TRBD1 (5 bases). The CDR3 has 15 residues. Germline V gene data show CDR1 as MDHEN and CDR2 as SYDVKM. Deletions cut 3 bases from V and 1 base from J, with 12 bases between. The CDR3: CASSFSLGGNTEAFF. DNA of the CDR3: TGTGCCAGCAGTTTCTCCCTTGGGGGGAACACTGAAGCTTTCTTT.

This clonotype appeared many times. The rearrangement uses TRBV2 and TRBJ2-2; perhaps TRBD2 as D (6 bases). V gave up 3 bases and J gave up 8 bases, with 10 bases separating them. This CDR3 has 13 residues. The germline CDR1 and CDR2 sequences are SNHLY and FYNNEI. The chain's CDR3 is CASSETRGGELFF. CDR3 bases: TGTGCCAGCAGTGAGACTAGAGGGGGGGAGCTGTTTTTT.

This clonotype was counted many times. This sequence joins TRBV10-3 and TRBJ2-5, with D tentatively TRBD2 (7 bases). This CDR3 spans 13 amino acids. V dropped 10 bases and J dropped 4 bases, with 16 bases sitting between them. Germline V lookup: CDR1 ENHRY, CDR2 SYGVKD. This CDR3 is CATQGRVGETQYF. CDR3 nucleotide sequence: TGTGCCACCCAGGGGAGGGTAGGAGAGACCCAGTACTTC.

V and J are TRBV6-6 and TRBJ1-2, with TRBD1 matching 7 bases. V trimming: 4 bases; J trimming: 7 bases; junction bases outside the gene matches: 9. Germline-derived CDR1 and CDR2 are MNHNY and SVGAGI (reference sequence). This CDR3 has 14 amino acids. DNA of the CDR3: TGTGCCAGCAGTTCCCCCAGGGGGGGGGGTGGCTACACCTTC. It is translated as CASSSPRGGGGYTF.

The genes are TRBV5-6 and TRBJ2-3, with D unresolved. From germline, CDR1 is SGHDT and CDR2 YYEEEE. Trimming cost V 0 bases and J 7 bases, with 12 bases left between them. The CDR3 consists of 14 residues. CDR3 nucleotides: TGTGCCAGCAGCTTGGGGATCGTCTTCAATACGCAGTATTTT. Residues: CASSLGIVFNTQYF.